The following is a TCR beta chain sequence with its context. The antigen remains undetermined. CD45RO/CCR7/CD25/CD127/CD95/CD27 sorting isolated CD4+ naive, central memory, regulatory and stem cell-like memory cells. These data belong to a study of beta chain features in type 1 diabetes. Germline CDR1 and CDR2: SGHTA and FQGNSA. The CDR3 loop spans 15 amino acids. Trimming removed 3 bases from V and 0 bases from J, with 11 bases in between. The entirety of the isolated RNA underwent reverse transcription, so expressed TCRB transcripts were sequenced. About 3.57 million reads, on average, came from each naive, central memory and regulatory T cell sample. Only in-frame clones appear in the TCRdb table, and some are missing; sequencing was by immunoSEQ multiplex PCR. The sample yields almost 350,000 clones, around 8% seen once. Study-wide results and caveats: Small HLA sub-analyses could not settle whether HLA shapes TCRB rearrangement. Whatever favoring of shorter templates PCR might show would apply equally to patients and controls.

The chain is built from TRBV7-2 and TRBJ1-1; weak D call: TRBD1 (5 bases). The sample was central memory CD4+ T cells from blood. This TCR was sampled from a woman younger than 30 in good health. The CDR3 DNA reads as TGTGCCAGCAGCTTTGGGGGGAATATGAACACTGAAGCTTTCTTT. It codes for CASSFGGNMNTEAFF.